The entry below gives a single TCR beta chain sequence along with its context. Antigen: not known. The ends were cut back, 3 bases at V and 3 bases at J, with 12 bases in the middle. CDR1 and CDR2 from the germline V gene are SGHTA and FQGNSA. The CDR3 is made up of 15 amino acids. The isolated RNA, all of it, was reverse transcribed, so expressed TCRB transcripts were what got sequenced. An average around 3.5 million reads came from naive, central memory and regulatory T cell samples. The method was immunoSEQ multiplex PCR; TCRdb's version includes in-frame clones alone and lacks a portion of them. Counted here are about 900,000 clones, roughly 15% occurring once; the ten biggest clones make up 0.023%. The entry originates in a study of beta chain features in type 1 diabetes. General study results and limits: Because the template was cDNA, high-expressing cells might be over-represented. Small HLA sub-analyses could not settle whether HLA shapes TCRB rearrangement. Among patients, naive, central memory and Treg TCRB repertoires appeared more similar than among healthy donors.

This receptor was obtained from a woman aged 18-29 years in good health. The V and J genes are TRBV7-2 and TRBJ1-3; possibly TRBD1 for D (6 bases). The material sequenced was naive CD4+ T cells from blood. The CDR3, as DNA: TGTGCCAGCAGCTTGGACAGCCTTTTTGGAAACACCATATATTTT. Amino acids: CASSLDSLFGNTIYF.